This TCR beta chain was documented in a study of T cell responses to AZD1222 COVID-19 vaccine (dated by TCRdb to the early 2020s). Notes on the research overall: TCR sequencing covered approximately 230 trial participants: 207 given two doses of AZD1222 and 26 given two doses of MenACWY control vaccine. Trial participants were enrolled by age into subgroups of 18-55, 56-69 and 70-plus years, and roughly 150, 30 and 60 TCR-sequenced participants, respectively, were included in these subgroups.

The time point label of this sample denotes: baseline before first vaccination. Taken with the paper, the label for treatment or condition translates to: meningococcal conjugate vaccine given as trial control. The vaccinee samples were drawn from two UK trials, COV001 and COV002, one of which was a single-blind randomized controlled phase 2/3 trial testing AZD1222 (ChAdOx1 nCoV-19) in healthy adults. For TCRbeta chain sequencing, PBMC samples were collected from trial participants at day 0 and at day 28 after the second dose. The CDR3 sequence holds 16 residues, the cysteine and phenylalanine included. The DNA shown is the 48-base CDR3, in frame from base 1. A distance of 11 bases separates the germline ends of V and J, which lose 1 base and 0 bases respectively. Sequences SGHTA (CDR1) and FQGNSA (CDR2) are obtained from the germline V gene. Comments on this clone: No cognate antigen has been identified for it. No base qualities exist here, and no much larger clone lies one base off it.

The CDR3 regions of human TCRbeta chains were analyzed by immunosequencing. Per the original workflow: TCRs in the repertoires were compared against a reference library of SARS-CoV-2-specific TCRs that had been generated with the MIRA antigen-specificity platform. Breadth was defined as the fraction of unique TCRs that were SARS-CoV-2-associated, and depth was defined as the fraction of total T cells that were SARS-CoV-2-associated. Using the MIRA data, every spike-specific TCR was mapped to the spike region that the TCR reacted to and assigned to either a CD4 or a CD8 class. Log10-transformed breadth and depth values were compared by one-way ANOVA with Sidak's multiple comparisons tests. This is the immuneACCESS table as TCRdb keeps it, with only in-frame sequences that have V and J called. A part of the clones is gone; compared with another copy, unresolved V genes explain less than half, and the rest is unexplained. V and J calls plus clone size are reproduced from that table; the DNA served to infer D and trimming. The sample table records around 78,000 clones; about 90% of these occur just once. The ten top clones hold less than 5.5% of the sample.

Broader findings and caveats from the paper: After two AZD1222 doses, both the breadth and the depth of spike-specific TCRs were significantly higher than at day 0 and than in MenACWY recipients. In the small 56-69-year group, the increase in depth fell short of significance, most likely because of low power. CD4 TCRs associated with the vaccine covered the entire spike protein, and the dominant responses were in regions 160-218 and 743-854. Reportedly, close to half of the unique spike-specific TCRs recognized epitopes lying outside the regions that are mutated in the B.1.351 and B.1.1.7 variants. Because no day 14 peak-response samples were available, the repertoires could be characterized only after the peak T cell response. Participants were mostly white British and included more females than males, and it was suggested by the authors that clonal diversity may have been underestimated. Conclusions about previously exposed vaccinees are limited, since just a handful of AZD1222 recipients were seropositive for SARS-CoV-2 at baseline.

The V gene is TRBV7-2 and the J gene is TRBJ2-3; the D gene lacks a confident call. This clonotype originated in an adult in good health. This specimen was peripheral blood, taken on day 0 of MenACWY control vaccination. For the CDR3, the sequence is CASSLGVSASTDTQYF. In nucleotide form, the sequence is TGTGCCAGCAGCTTAGGGGTGTCTGCTAGCACAGATACGCAGTATTTT. Reference TRBV7-2 and TRBJ2-3 proteins supply the regions before and after the CDR3; the full variable domain is: GAGVSQSPSNKVTEKGKDVELRCDPISGHTALYWYRQSLGQGLEFLIYFQGNSAPDKSGLPSDRFSAERTGGSVSTLTIQRTQQEDSAVYLCASSLGVSASTDTQYFGPGTRLTVL.